Listed below are T cell receptor beta chains from one sample, sequenced in a study of blood T cell repertoires in COVID-19. This table comes from immunoSEQ multiplex PCR, and its TCRdb copy is limited to in-frame clones, with some not included. The sample shows 250,000 to 350,000 clones, 86% of them seen only once. Sequenced sample: peripheral blood. The receptors come from a woman younger than 45 with active or convalescent COVID-19. Each CDR3 is given with its conserved first and last residue. The order of the fields is clone size, D gene, V gene, J gene, CDR3 DNA, CDR3 protein. A D gene is named only where the DNA matches it firmly. Part of the rows lack a size; the others show once, few, many or a class for expanded clones.

size: -
D: TRBD1
V: TRBV19
J: TRBJ1-2
DNA: TGTGCCAGTAGTGATGACAGGGAGCTCTATGGCTACACCTTC
CDR3: CASSDDRELYGYTF

size: -
D: TRBD1
V: TRBV7-8
J: TRBJ1-1
DNA: TGTGCCAGCACCTTAGTACAGGGGGCGAACACTGAAGCTTTCTTT
CDR3: CASTLVQGANTEAFF

size: -
D: TRBD1
V: TRBV24-1
J: TRBJ2-7
DNA: TGTGCCACCAGTGAGCGGGACAGGGTTTACGAGCAGTACTTC
CDR3: CATSERDRVYEQYF

size: -
D: -
V: TRBV19
J: TRBJ1-2
DNA: TGTGCCAGTAGTATAGATCGGGTATCGCCCGCGGGCGGCTACACCTTC
CDR3: CASSIDRVSPAGGYTF

size: -
D: TRBD2
V: TRBV7-2
J: TRBJ2-5
DNA: TGTGCCAGCAGCCACGGAGAGCGGGGGCGGACCCAGTACTTC
CDR3: CASSHGERGRTQYF

size: -
D: -
V: TRBV29-1
J: TRBJ1-6
DNA: TGCAGCGACCGGGACACTCAACCACCACATAATTCACCCCTCCACTTT
CDR3: CSDRDTQPPHNSPLHF

size: -
D: TRBD1
V: TRBV28
J: TRBJ1-6
DNA: TGTGCCAGCCCCGTGGGGACAGGGTACAGGACAGGCATTAATTCACCCCTCCACTTT
CDR3: CASPVGTGYRTGINSPLHF

size: -
D: -
V: TRBV28
J: TRBJ2-5
DNA: TGTGCCAGCGGAAGTCAGGGTTGGGGAGAGACCCAGTACTTC
CDR3: CASGSQGWGETQYF

size: -
D: TRBD1
V: TRBV6-2/TRBV6-3
J: TRBJ1-6
DNA: TGTGCCAGCAGTCGGACAGGGACAAGGTCACATTCACCCCTCCACTTT
CDR3: CASSRTGTRSHSPLHF

size: -
D: TRBD2
V: TRBV7-8
J: TRBJ2-1
DNA: TGTGCCAGCAGGCCCCCGAGAGCGGGGGGGTCCAGTGAGCAGTTCTTC
CDR3: CASRPPRAGGSSEQFF

size: -
D: -
V: TRBV5-1
J: TRBJ1-2
DNA: TGCGCCAGCAGCCCACCAGGGGTAGGGAGTCGTGGCTACACCTTC
CDR3: CASSPPGVGSRGYTF

size: -
D: -
V: TRBV6-5
J: TRBJ1-5
DNA: TGTGCCAGCAGTTACTCGTCAGGAAACAATCAGCCCCAGCATTTT
CDR3: CASSYSSGNNQPQHF

size: -
D: -
V: TRBV6-6
J: TRBJ2-4
DNA: TGTGCCAGCAGTCCGCCGGACAGAATTCAGTACTTC
CDR3: CASSPPDRIQYF

size: few
D: -
V: TRBV5-4
J: TRBJ2-3
DNA: TGTGCCAGCAGCTTGGGACGGGGAAACACAGATACGCAGTATTTT
CDR3: CASSLGRGNTDTQYF

size: -
D: TRBD2
V: TRBV7-6
J: TRBJ2-1
DNA: TGTGCCAGCAGCCTCTGGGTATCTAGCGGGGGGGCCGATGAGCAGTTCTTC
CDR3: CASSLWVSSGGADEQFF

size: -
D: -
V: TRBV5-6
J: TRBJ1-2
DNA: TGTGCCAGCAGCTTGGTTAGAGTTGGGGGGAGTGGCTACACCTTC
CDR3: CASSLVRVGGSGYTF

size: -
D: -
V: TRBV28
J: TRBJ2-3
DNA: TGTGCCAGCAGTCTCTGGCAGGCCACAGATACGCAGTATTTT
CDR3: CASSLWQATDTQYF

size: few
D: -
V: TRBV5-4
J: TRBJ1-1
DNA: TGTGCCAGCAGCCACTCGGTACCCCTCAACCCTGTCGACACTGAAGCTTTCTTT
CDR3: CASSHSVPLNPVDTEAFF

size: -
D: TRBD2
V: TRBV3-1/TRBV3-2
J: TRBJ2-1
DNA: TGTGCCAGCAGCCAGACTAGCGGGGGAAACAATGAGCAGTTCTTC
CDR3: CASSQTSGGNNEQFF

size: few
D: TRBD1
V: TRBV7-6
J: TRBJ2-6
DNA: TGTGCCAGCAGCACCCGGACAGGGCCTCGGGGGGCCAACGTCCTGACTTTC
CDR3: CASSTRTGPRGANVLTF

size: -
D: TRBD2
V: TRBV5-1
J: TRBJ2-5
DNA: TGCGCCAGCAGCTTTCTAGCGGGCGGATCCCAAGAGACCCAGTACTTC
CDR3: CASSFLAGGSQETQYF

size: -
D: TRBD2
V: TRBV6-5
J: TRBJ2-3
DNA: TGTGCCAGCAGTTACCCCAGCGGGGGGGGAGATACGCAGTATTTT
CDR3: CASSYPSGGGDTQYF

size: few
D: TRBD2
V: TRBV19
J: TRBJ2-5
DNA: TGTGCCAGTACCTCCTCCCATGTCGGGGGGGAGACCCAGTACTTC
CDR3: CASTSSHVGGETQYF

size: once
D: -
V: TRBV6-1
J: TRBJ1-2
DNA: TGTGCCAGCAGTGAGACAGGCGTCTATGGCTACACCTTC
CDR3: CASSETGVYGYTF

size: few
D: -
V: TRBV4-1
J: TRBJ2-4
DNA: TGCGCCAGCAGCCAGAACCACGAGGACATTCAGTACTTC
CDR3: CASSQNHEDIQYF

size: few
D: -
V: TRBV27
J: TRBJ2-7
DNA: TGTGCCAGCAGTTTATCCGGCCAGGGGGGTCCCTACGAGCAGTACTTC
CDR3: CASSLSGQGGPYEQYF

size: -
D: -
V: TRBV6-5
J: TRBJ1-5
DNA: TGTGCCAGCAGTTACGGGGGGGTGAGCAATCAGCCCCAGCATTTT
CDR3: CASSYGGVSNQPQHF

size: -
D: -
V: TRBV27
J: TRBJ1-1
DNA: TGTGCCAGCAGTTTATTGTCGGGGAGGAACACTGAAGCTTTCTTT
CDR3: CASSLLSGRNTEAFF

size: -
D: -
V: TRBV19
J: TRBJ1-2
DNA: TGTGCCAGTAGCCGACCGGGGGGTGGCTACACCTTC
CDR3: CASSRPGGGYTF

size: -
D: -
V: TRBV15
J: TRBJ1-5
DNA: TGTGCCACCAGCAGAGCCCGAAACTATAATCAGCCCCAGCATTTT
CDR3: CATSRARNYNQPQHF

size: -
D: TRBD1
V: TRBV9
J: TRBJ2-1
DNA: TGTGCCAGCAGCGTAGTTGGGACAGCACACAATGAGCAGTTCTTC
CDR3: CASSVVGTAHNEQFF

size: -
D: TRBD2
V: TRBV2
J: TRBJ2-5
DNA: TGTGCCATACTAGCGGGGGACCTTCTAGAGACCCAGTACTTC
CDR3: CAILAGDLLETQYF

size: -
D: TRBD2
V: TRBV7-3
J: TRBJ2-7
DNA: TGTGCCAGCAGCTTAAGTAGCGGGACCCAGGGCTACGAGCAGTACTTC
CDR3: CASSLSSGTQGYEQYF

size: -
D: -
V: TRBV19
J: TRBJ2-3
DNA: TGTGCCACCAAGGTGGGGGGAAGGACAGATACGCAGTATTTT
CDR3: CATKVGGRTDTQYF

size: -
D: -
V: TRBV7-9
J: TRBJ2-1
DNA: TGTGCCAGCAGCTCACAGGTTTACCCCAATGAGCAGTTCTTC
CDR3: CASSSQVYPNEQFF

size: -
D: -
V: TRBV7-2
J: TRBJ1-4
DNA: TGTGCCAGCAGCCAGGACAGATATGCAACTAATGAAAAACTGTTTTTT
CDR3: CASSQDRYATNEKLFF

size: -
D: -
V: TRBV4-3
J: TRBJ2-7
DNA: TGCGCCAGCAGCCAAGGGACCGGGAGCTCCTACGAGCAGTACTTC
CDR3: CASSQGTGSSYEQYF

size: -
D: -
V: TRBV21-1
J: TRBJ1-5
DNA: TGTGCCAGCAGCAATCCGGTCGGGACAGACCCAAGTGTCGAGCATTTT
CDR3: CASSNPVGTDPSVEHF

size: -
D: -
V: TRBV18
J: TRBJ1-2
DNA: TGTGCCAGCTCACCCGACAGCAACTATGGCTACACCTTC
CDR3: CASSPDSNYGYTF

size: -
D: TRBD1
V: TRBV25-1
J: TRBJ2-5
DNA: TGTGCCAGCAGTGACCCTGGGACAGCTCAAGAGACCCAGTACTTC
CDR3: CASSDPGTAQETQYF